Sequencing of this T cell receptor beta chain was carried out in a study of T cell responses to AZD1222 COVID-19 vaccine. V dropped 4 bases and J dropped 3 bases, with 15 bases sitting between them. This CDR3 comprises 15 residues. Germline V gene data show CDR1 as LGHDT and CDR2 as YNNKEL (reference sequence). The study's findings and limits: Only 5 to 7 AZD1222 recipients were seropositive at baseline. Clonal diversity may have been underestimated, and the donors were mostly white British, with more females than males.

Assay: immunoSEQ multiplex PCR; the TCRdb copy retains only in-frame clones and omits some. The table lists 150,000 to 200,000 clones, approximately 93% of them singletons. About this clone: Its antigen is not known.

This receptor was taken from an adult who received the AZD1222 COVID-19 vaccine. J is TRBJ1-1 and V is TRBV3-1 (or the pseudogene TRBV3-2); D is possibly TRBD1 (5 bases). This specimen was peripheral blood, taken 28 days after the second AZD1222 dose. The CDR3 sequence is CASSPYSDSYTEAFF. In DNA form, the CDR3 reads TGTGCCAGCAGCCCTTACTCTGACAGTTACACTGAAGCTTTCTTT.